One sample yielded the 21 T cell receptor beta chains listed below, sequenced in a study of T cell clonotyping in hematopoietic cell transplantation. Assay: immunoSEQ multiplex PCR; the TCRdb copy retains only in-frame clones and omits some. This sample has 26,000 or so clones, with approximately 94% found just once. Specimen: peripheral blood mononuclear cells. These receptors all come from a man aged 50-59 years in good health. Some clones in this sample may be carry-over from other donors' samples.

This chain connects TRBV4-1 to TRBJ2-5, with a tentative D call TRBD1 (5 bases). CDR3 length equals 13 residues. Germline CDR1 and CDR2: MGHRA and YSYEKL. The V gene lost 1 base and the J gene lost 5 bases, with 8 bases spanning the gap. CDR3 residues: CASSQAGLETQYF. CDR3 bases: TGCGCCAGCAGCCAAGCAGGGTTGGAGACCCAGTACTTC.

A note on this clone: The sample has other DNA sequences that encode this CDR3 too. The chain links TRBV6-1 to TRBJ2-3, with 10 bases fitting TRBD2. CDR1 MNHNS and CDR2 SASEGT come from the germline V gene. V shed 0 bases, J shed 2 bases, and the junction held 2 bases outside the gene matches. This CDR3 spans 16 amino acids. The CDR3 coding sequence is TGTGCCAGCAGTGAAGCGAGCGGGGGGGCCACAGATACGCAGTATTTT. Protein sequence: CASSEASGGATDTQYF.

This rearrangement joins TRBV29-1 to TRBJ1-1; the D gene is possibly TRBD1 (6 bases). Germline V gene sequence: CDR1 SQVTM, CDR2 ANQGSEA. The germline V and J ends were trimmed by 8 bases and 1 base, with 14 bases remaining between them. The CDR3 length is 13 residues. The CDR3 sequence is CSSRWGQNTEAFF. CDR3 sequence (DNA): TGCAGCTCGAGGTGGGGACAGAACACTGAAGCTTTCTTT.

The rearrangement links TRBV7-6 to TRBJ1-5, with unresolved D. Germline V CDR1 and CDR2: SGHVS, FNYEAQ. The CDR3 consists of 14 residues. Trimming removed 1 base at V and 4 bases at J, with 8 bases between. The CDR3: CASSLGQHNQPQHF. In DNA, the CDR3 is TGTGCCAGCAGCTTAGGCCAGCATAATCAGCCCCAGCATTTT.

This chain joins TRBV19 and TRBJ1-6; D possibly corresponds to TRBD1 (6 bases). V was cut by 10 bases and J by 5 bases, with 12 bases left in between. The CDR3 spans 13 residues. Per the germline V gene, CDR1 is LNHDA and CDR2 is SQIVND (reference sequence). The CDR3 here is CATGGRHNSPLHF. For the CDR3, the DNA is TGTGCCACGGGGGGCAGGCATAATTCACCCCTCCACTTT.

This clone showed up just once. This sequence joins TRBV4-3 and TRBJ2-7; possible D gene TRBD2, 5 bases. Between the trimmed V and J ends, which lost 1 base and 3 bases, there was a span of 16 bases. The CDR3 covers 16 residues. Per germline, CDR1 LGHNA and CDR2 YSLEER. The CDR3 loop is CASSQGGSHLGYEQYF. CDR3 sequence (DNA): TGCGCCAGCAGCCAAGGAGGGAGTCATCTTGGCTACGAGCAGTACTTC.

The chain couples TRBV9 to TRBJ1-1; 7 bases agree with TRBD1. Germline CDR1 and CDR2: SGDLS and YYNGEE. The CDR3 totals 15 residues. Germline trimming cut 3 bases from V and 0 bases from J; bases unmatched to any gene: 5. The CDR3 coding sequence is TGTGCCAGCAGCGGTCCGACAGGGTTGAACACTGAAGCTTTCTTT. Protein product: CASSGPTGLNTEAFF.

Notes on this clone: This may be a read error: a much more frequent sequence differs by one nucleotide. The rearrangement joins TRBV9 to TRBJ2-3; no clear D. In germline, CDR1 is SGDLS, CDR2 YYNGEE. Trimming removed 4 bases at V and 2 bases at J, with 5 bases between. The CDR3 is made up of 12 amino acids. The CDR3 protein is CASSLNTDTQYF. CDR3 DNA sequence: TGTGCCAGCAGCCTTAACACAGATACGCAGTATTTT. Combining the CDR3 with reference TRBV9 and TRBJ2-3 gives the whole variable domain DSGVTQTPKHLITATGQRVTLRCSPRSGDLSVYWYQQSLDQGLQFLIQYYNGEERAKGNILERFSAQQFPDLHSELNLSSLELGDSALYFCASSLNTDTQYFGPGTRLTVL.

The rearrangement uses TRBV29-1 and TRBJ1-2, with TRBD1 matching 7 bases. Germline V gives CDR1 SQVTM, CDR2 ANQGSEA. With V trimmed by 1 base and J by 5 bases, 13 bases remained unmatched. The CDR3 covers 16 residues. The CDR3 sequence: CSVEGGARGAPYGYTF. CDR3 DNA: TGCAGCGTTGAAGGGGGTGCCAGGGGGGCCCCATATGGCTACACCTTC.

The rearrangement links TRBV19 to TRBJ2-7, with D perhaps TRBD1 (6 bases). Germline loops: CDR1 LNHDA, CDR2 SQIVND (reference sequence). V shed 4 bases and J shed 2 bases, with 12 bases lying between them. This CDR3 is built from 14 residues. The CDR3 DNA is TGTGCCAGTAGTACCGGGACACGGACCTACGAGCAGTACTTC. It translates to CASSTGTRTYEQYF.

This chain joins TRBV10-1 and TRBJ2-2; tentatively, D is TRBD1 (5 bases). The germline V gene has CDR1 WNHNN and CDR2 SYGVQD (reference sequence). Trimming took off 3 bases at V and 1 base at J, with 9 bases between the two ends. This CDR3 contains 15 residues. The CDR3 DNA reads TGCGCCAGCAGTGAAAGGACATTGAACACCGGGGAGCTGTTTTTT. This translates into CASSERTLNTGELFF.

The chain has TRBV27 and TRBJ1-2, with a tentative D call TRBD1 (5 bases). Germline V CDR1 and CDR2: MNHEY, SMNVEV (reference sequence). Trimming shortened V by 6 bases and J by 8 bases, and 28 bases separated the two germline ends. CDR3 size: 17 residues. DNA for the CDR3: TGTGCCAGCAGCAAGAACACAGGTTTGGGGGGTGAGGGAGGCTACACCTTC. Translating gives CASSKNTGLGGEGGYTF.

The count of this clone is one. This chain links TRBV7-3 with TRBJ2-6, with a weak D call TRBD1 (5 bases). The CDR3 extends over 17 amino acids. The germline CDR1 and CDR2 sequences are SGHTA and FQGTGA. Trimming pared 4 bases from V and 2 bases from J, leaving 15 bases between. The CDR3 nucleotides read TGTGCCAGCAGCTCCCAGAGTAGGGGCACTGGGGCCAACGTCCTGACTTTC. Its protein product is CASSSQSRGTGANVLTF.

This sequence joins TRBV7-2 and TRBJ1-5, with a tentative D call TRBD1 (6 bases). Trimming shortened V by 0 bases and J by 1 base, and 25 bases separated the two germline ends. Germline V gene data show CDR1 as SGHTA and CDR2 as FQGNSA. The CDR3 runs to 21 residues. CDR3 DNA sequence: TGTGCCAGCAGCTTAGCCATCCCCGGGGGGTTAGGGGGTGGAAGCAATCAGCCCCAGCATTTT. It yields the protein CASSLAIPGGLGGGSNQPQHF.

J is TRBJ1-5 and V is TRBV2; 7 nucleotides agree with TRBD1. Looked up from germline, CDR1 is SNHLY and CDR2 is FYNNEI. CDR3 length equals 13 residues. The ends lost 6 bases at V and 5 bases at J; junction bases unmatched: 4. The CDR3 DNA follows: TGTGCCAGCAGAAACGACAGGGATCAGCCCCAGCATTTT. Translating it yields CASRNDRDQPQHF.

The chain couples TRBV2 to TRBJ2-3, with 7 bases that match TRBD1. Germline V CDR1 and CDR2: SNHLY, FYNNEI. The CDR3 contains 14 residues. Trimming took 6 bases from V and 4 from J; bases not matched to a gene: 7. The DNA for the CDR3 is TGTGCCAGCAGACGCCCTACAGGGGCAGATACGCAGTATTTT. It translates to CASRRPTGADTQYF.

The gene calls are TRBV30 and TRBJ1-6; 7 bases are shared with TRBD1. V shed 8 bases and J 7 bases; nucleotides not matched to a gene: 11. The CDR3 is made up of 14 amino acids. Per germline, CDR1 GTSNPN and CDR2 SVGIG (reference sequence). The chain's CDR3 is CARGTVGLNSPLHF. CDR3 nucleotides: TGTGCCAGAGGGACAGTCGGTTTAAATTCACCCCTCCACTTT.

V is TRBV6-6 and J is TRBJ1-1; no reliable D call. Germline CDR1 reads MNHNY; CDR2 reads SVGAGI (reference sequence). V was cut by 2 bases and J by 3 bases, with 4 bases left in between. CDR3 length: 12 amino acids. CDR3 in DNA: TGTGCCAGCAGTTACGAGGACACTGAAGCTTTCTTT. Protein product: CASSYEDTEAFF.

A few counts support this clone. The V gene is TRBV28, the J gene TRBJ1-2; the match to TRBD1 covers 11 bases. The CDR3 loop spans 15 amino acids. Germline V CDR1 and CDR2: MDHEN, SYDVKM. V lost 6 bases, J lost 4 bases, and 7 bases stayed unmatched. The CDR3 here is CASRPRDRGAYGYTF. CDR3 in DNA: TGTGCCAGCAGACCCCGGGACAGGGGGGCCTATGGCTACACCTTC.

The chain recombines TRBV25-1 with TRBJ2-1, with D tentatively TRBD1 or TRBD2 (5 bases each). Germline CDR1 reads MGHDK; CDR2 reads SYGVNS. This CDR3 has 14 residues. The ends were cut back, 2 bases at V and 8 bases at J, with 13 bases in the middle. The CDR3 sequence: CASSERDPRHEQFF. The CDR3 coding sequence is TGTGCCAGCAGTGAACGGGACCCCAGGCATGAGCAGTTCTTC.

J is TRBJ1-3 and V is TRBV2; D gene uncertain. This CDR3 comprises 15 residues. In germline, CDR1 is SNHLY, CDR2 FYNNEI. Deletions cut 5 bases from V and 2 bases from J, with 13 bases between. CDR3 in DNA: TGTGCCAGCAGTAAAAACGGATACCCTGGAAACACCATATATTTT. Translated: CASSKNGYPGNTIYF.